This T cell receptor (beta chain) was found in a study of blood T cell repertoires in COVID-19. At the level of the study: Acute-phase and convalescent COVID-19 samples originated in the United States, Italy and Spain.

V was pared by 1 base and J by 5 bases, with 7 bases between. This CDR3 is built from 13 residues. Germline loops: CDR1 SGHVS, CDR2 FQNEAQ. Authors' processing steps: Nucleated cell counts were estimated from reference gene primer amplification. Sequencing was performed with immunoSEQ multiplex PCR; in TCRdb, only in-frame clones are kept and a portion is missing. That table is the source of V, J and clone size, and D and trimming were worked out from the DNA. This sample has fewer than 95,000 clones, with 87% found just once. The sample taken for sequencing was peripheral blood. The rearrangement links TRBV7-8 to TRBJ2-3; no clear D gene. The sequence derives from a male donor with acute or convalescent COVID-19. DNA of the CDR3: TGTGCCAGCAGCTTAGGCTACGAAGATACGCAGTATTTT. Encoded protein: CASSLGYEDTQYF. The complete variable domain, with remaining parts taken from reference TRBV7-8 and TRBJ2-3, reads GAGVSQSPRYKVAKRGQDVALRCDPISGHVSLFWYQQALGQGPEFLTYFQNEAQLDKSGLPSDRFFAERPEGSVSTLKIQRTQQEDSAVYLCASSLGYEDTQYFGPGTRLTVL.